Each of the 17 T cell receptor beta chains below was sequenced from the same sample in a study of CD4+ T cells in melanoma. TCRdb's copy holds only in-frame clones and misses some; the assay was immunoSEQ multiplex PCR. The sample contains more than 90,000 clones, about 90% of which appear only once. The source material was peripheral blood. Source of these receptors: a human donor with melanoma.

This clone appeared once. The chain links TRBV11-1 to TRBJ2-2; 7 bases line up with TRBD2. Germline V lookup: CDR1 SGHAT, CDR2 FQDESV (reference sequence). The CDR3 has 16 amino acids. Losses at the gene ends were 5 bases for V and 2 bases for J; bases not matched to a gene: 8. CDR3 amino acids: CASSPKRDFNTGELFF. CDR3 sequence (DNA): TGTGCCAGCAGCCCGAAGCGGGACTTCAACACCGGGGAGCTGTTTTTT.

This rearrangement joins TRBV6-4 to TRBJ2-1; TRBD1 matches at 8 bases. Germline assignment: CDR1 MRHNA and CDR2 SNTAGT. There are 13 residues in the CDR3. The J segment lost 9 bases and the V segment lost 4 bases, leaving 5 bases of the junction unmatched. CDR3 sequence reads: CASSVDRDGEQFF. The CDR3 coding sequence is TGTGCCAGCAGTGTGGACAGGGACGGTGAGCAGTTCTTC.

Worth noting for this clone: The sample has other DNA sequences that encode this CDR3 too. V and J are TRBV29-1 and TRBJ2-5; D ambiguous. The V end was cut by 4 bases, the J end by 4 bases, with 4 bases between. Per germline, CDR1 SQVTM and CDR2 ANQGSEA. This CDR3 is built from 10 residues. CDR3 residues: CSVVRETQYF. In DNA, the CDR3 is TGCAGCGTTGTAAGAGAGACCCAGTACTTC.

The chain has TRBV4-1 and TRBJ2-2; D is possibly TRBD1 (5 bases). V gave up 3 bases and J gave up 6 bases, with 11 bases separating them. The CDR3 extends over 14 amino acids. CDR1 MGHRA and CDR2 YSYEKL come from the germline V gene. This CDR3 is CASSQQGVAGELFF. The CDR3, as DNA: TGCGCCAGCAGCCAGCAGGGTGTAGCCGGGGAGCTGTTTTTT.

The CDR3 DNA reads as TGTGCCTGGACGGCTAGCGGGGGTGCAGATACGCAGTATTTT. Translating gives CAWTASGGADTQYF. The genes are TRBV30 and TRBJ2-3; 10 nucleotides agree with TRBD2. V gave up 4 bases and J gave up 4 bases; unmatched junction bases: 5. CDR1 and CDR2 from the germline V gene are GTSNPN and SVGIG (reference sequence). This CDR3 has 14 amino acids.

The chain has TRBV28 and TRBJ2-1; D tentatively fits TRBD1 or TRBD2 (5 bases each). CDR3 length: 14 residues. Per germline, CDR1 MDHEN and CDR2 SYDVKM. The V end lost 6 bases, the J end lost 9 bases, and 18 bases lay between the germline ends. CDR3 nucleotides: TGTGCCAGCAGACGGGCCGGGTCGAGGGGTGAGCAGTTCTTC. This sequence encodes CASRRAGSRGEQFF.

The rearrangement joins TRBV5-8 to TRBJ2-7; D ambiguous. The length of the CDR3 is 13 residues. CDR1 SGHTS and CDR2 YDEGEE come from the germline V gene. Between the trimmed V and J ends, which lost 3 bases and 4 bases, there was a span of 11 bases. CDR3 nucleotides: TGTGCCAGCAGCTACGGACGGAATTACGAGCAGTACTTC. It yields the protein CASSYGRNYEQYF.

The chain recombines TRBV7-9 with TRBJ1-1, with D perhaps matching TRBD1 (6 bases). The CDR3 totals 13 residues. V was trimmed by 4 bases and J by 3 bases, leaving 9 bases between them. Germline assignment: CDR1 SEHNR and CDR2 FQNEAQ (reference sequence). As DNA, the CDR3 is TGTGCCAGCAGCTACAGGGAACACACTGAAGCTTTCTTT. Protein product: CASSYREHTEAFF.

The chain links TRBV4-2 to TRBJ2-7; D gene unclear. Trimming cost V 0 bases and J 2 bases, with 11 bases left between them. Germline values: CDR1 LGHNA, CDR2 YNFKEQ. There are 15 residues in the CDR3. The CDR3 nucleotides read TGTGCCAGCAGCCAAGATTGGACGGGTACCTACGAGCAGTACTTC. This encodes CASSQDWTGTYEQYF.

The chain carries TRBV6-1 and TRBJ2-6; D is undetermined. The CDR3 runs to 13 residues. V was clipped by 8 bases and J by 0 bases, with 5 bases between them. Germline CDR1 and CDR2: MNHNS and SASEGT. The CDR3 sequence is CASVVSGANVLTF. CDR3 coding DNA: TGTGCCAGCGTCGTCTCTGGGGCCAACGTCCTGACTTTC.

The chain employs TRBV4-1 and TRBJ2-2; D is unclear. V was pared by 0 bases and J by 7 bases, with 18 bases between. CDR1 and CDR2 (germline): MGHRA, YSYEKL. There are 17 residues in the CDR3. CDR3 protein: CASSQDQGPNLGGELFF. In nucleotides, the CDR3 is TGCGCCAGCAGCCAAGATCAAGGACCTAACTTGGGCGGGGAGCTGTTTTTT.

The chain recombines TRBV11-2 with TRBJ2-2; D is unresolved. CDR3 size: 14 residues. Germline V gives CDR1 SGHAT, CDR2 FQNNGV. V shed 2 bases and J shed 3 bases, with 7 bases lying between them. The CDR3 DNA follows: TGTGCCAGCAGCTTATCACGGGACACCGGGGAGCTGTTTTTT. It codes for CASSLSRDTGELFF.

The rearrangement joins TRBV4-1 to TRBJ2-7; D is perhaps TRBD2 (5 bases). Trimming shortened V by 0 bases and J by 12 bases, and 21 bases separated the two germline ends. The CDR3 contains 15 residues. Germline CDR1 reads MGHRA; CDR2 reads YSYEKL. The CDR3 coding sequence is TGCGCCAGCAGCCAAGATCGGGATAACCTACCTCTCCGGTACTTC. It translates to CASSQDRDNLPLRYF.

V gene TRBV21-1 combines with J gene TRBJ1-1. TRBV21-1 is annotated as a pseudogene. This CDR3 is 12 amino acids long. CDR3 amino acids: CASSMGREEAFF. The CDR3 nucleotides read TGTGCCAGCAGCATGGGGAGGGAAGAAGCTTTCTTT.

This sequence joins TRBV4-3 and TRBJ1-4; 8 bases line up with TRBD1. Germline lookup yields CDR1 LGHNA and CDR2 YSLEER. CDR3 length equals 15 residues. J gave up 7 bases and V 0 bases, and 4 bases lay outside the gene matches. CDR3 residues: CASSQDYRGFEKLFF. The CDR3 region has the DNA TGCGCCAGCAGCCAAGACTACAGGGGGTTTGAAAAACTGTTTTTT.

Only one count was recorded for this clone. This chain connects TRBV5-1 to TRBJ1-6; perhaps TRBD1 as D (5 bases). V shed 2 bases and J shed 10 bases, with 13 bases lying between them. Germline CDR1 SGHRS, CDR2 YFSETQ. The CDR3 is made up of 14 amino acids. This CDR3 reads CASSFTQGGSPLHF. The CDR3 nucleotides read TGCGCCAGCAGCTTTACGCAGGGAGGGTCACCCCTCCACTTT. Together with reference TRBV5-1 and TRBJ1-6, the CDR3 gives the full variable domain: KAGVTQTPRYLIKTRGQQVTLSCSPISGHRSVSWYQQTPGQGLQFLFEYFSETQRNKGNFPGRFSGRQFSNSRSEMNVSTLELGDSALYLCASSFTQGGSPLHFGNGTRLTVT.

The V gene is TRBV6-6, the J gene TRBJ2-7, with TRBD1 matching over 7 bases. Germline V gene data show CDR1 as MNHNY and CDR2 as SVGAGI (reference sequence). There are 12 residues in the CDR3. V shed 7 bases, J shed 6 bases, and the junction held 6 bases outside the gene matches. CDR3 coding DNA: TGTGCCAGCAAAGGACAGGCTCTCGAGCAGTACTTC. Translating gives CASKGQALEQYF.